These T cell receptor beta chains were read from a single sample in a study of blood T cell repertoires in COVID-19. The table came from immunoSEQ multiplex PCR; TCRdb's copy has only in-frame clones and leaves some out. The table lists about 100,000 clones, more than 75% of them singletons. The specimen was peripheral blood. These receptors all stem from a man aged 25 to 40 in a cohort sampled during active COVID-19. Each CDR3 is given with its conserved first and last residue. D genes are given only for firm matches. Clone size, where shown, is once, few, many, or a class for clones that have expanded.

TGTGCCAGCAGCTTAGCGGCGGCGGGGGGTGCCGAGCAGTACTTC,CASSLAAAGGAEQYF,TRBD2,-,TRBJ2-7,TRBV7-9
TGTGCCAGCTCCGAACTGTCCCTTGGGGGCGCAGGCTACACCTTC,CASSELSLGGAGYTF,-,-,TRBJ1-2,TRBV18
TGTGCCCTGGGGGGAAACTCCTACGAGCAGTACTTC,CALGGNSYEQYF,-,-,TRBJ2-7,TRBV2
TGTGCCAGCAGCCTTCTGACAGGGAACTATGGCTACACCTTC,CASSLLTGNYGYTF,TRBD1,once,TRBJ1-2,TRBV6-5
TGTGCCAGCAGTGGACTAGCGGGGACAGATACGCAGTATTTT,CASSGLAGTDTQYF,TRBD2,-,TRBJ2-3,TRBV2
TGTGCCAGCAATTTCAGGGAGAACACTGAAGCTTTCTTT,CASNFRENTEAFF,-,-,TRBJ1-1,TRBV2
TGTGCCAGCAGCCTACTCGGGGGGGCGAACTATGGCTACACCTTC,CASSLLGGANYGYTF,-,-,TRBJ1-2,TRBV6-5
TGTGCCAGCAGCCATGGGACTAGCGGGGGGGCGACAGATACGCAGTATTTT,CASSHGTSGGATDTQYF,TRBD2,-,TRBJ2-3,TRBV11-2
TGTGCCAGCAGTTCGACTAGCGAAGAGACCCAGTACTTC,CASSSTSEETQYF,TRBD2,-,TRBJ2-5,TRBV27
TGTGCCAGCAGCACACCCCAAACAGGAACCAATGAGCAGTTCTTC,CASSTPQTGTNEQFF,-,-,TRBJ2-1,TRBV28
TGCGCCAGCAGTTTGAACCCACCGGGACAGATAAACACCGGGGAGCTGTTTTTT,CASSLNPPGQINTGELFF,TRBD1,-,TRBJ2-2,TRBV5-1
TGTGCCAGCAGCCCCAGGAACACTGAAGCTTTCTTT,CASSPRNTEAFF,-,-,TRBJ1-1,TRBV3-1/TRBV3-2
TGTGCCAGCAGTAGCCGGACCGGGGAGCTGTTTTTT,CASSSRTGELFF,-,-,TRBJ2-2,TRBV12-3/TRBV12-4
TGTGCCAGCAGCCTCGACTCGGGGAACACTGAAGCTTTCTTT,CASSLDSGNTEAFF,-,-,TRBJ1-1,TRBV5-4
TGTGCCAGTAGTATTTCCAGGGAGGGAGAGACCCAGTACTTC,CASSISREGETQYF,TRBD2,-,TRBJ2-5,TRBV19
TGCGCCAGCAGCCAAGAGAGGCGAGCCACTGAAGCTTTCTTT,CASSQERRATEAFF,-,-,TRBJ1-1,TRBV4-3
TGTGCCAGCAGTCTCGACGTGGTACCGGGGAAGCAGTACTTC,CASSLDVVPGKQYF,-,once,TRBJ2-7,TRBV28
TGTGCCAGCAGCCAACCCGGGACAACGCAGTATTTT,CASSQPGTTQYF,-,-,TRBJ2-3,TRBV3-1/TRBV3-2
TGTGCCAGCAGTTTGACAGGGAGGAAAGCACGTAGCACAGATACGCAGTATTTT,CASSLTGRKARSTDTQYF,-,-,TRBJ2-3,TRBV28
TGTGCCAGCAGCCAACTGAACACCGGGGAGCTGTTTTTT,CASSQLNTGELFF,-,-,TRBJ2-2,TRBV3-1/TRBV3-2
TGTGCCTGGAGTTTCGGGTTTGGGGACAGTGAAGCTTTCTTT,CAWSFGFGDSEAFF,TRBD1,-,TRBJ1-1,TRBV30
TGTGCCAGCAGGACTCTAATTTTTGGCGGGGAGCAGTACTTC,CASRTLIFGGEQYF,-,-,TRBJ2-7,TRBV6-5